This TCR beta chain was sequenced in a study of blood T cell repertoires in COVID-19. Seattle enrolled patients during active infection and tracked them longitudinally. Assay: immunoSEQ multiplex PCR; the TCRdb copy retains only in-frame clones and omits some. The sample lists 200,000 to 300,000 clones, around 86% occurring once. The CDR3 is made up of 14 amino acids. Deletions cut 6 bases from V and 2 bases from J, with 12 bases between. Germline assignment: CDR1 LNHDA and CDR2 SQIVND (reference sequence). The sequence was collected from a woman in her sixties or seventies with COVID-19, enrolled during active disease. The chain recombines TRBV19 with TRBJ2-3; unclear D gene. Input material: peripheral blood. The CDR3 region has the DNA TGTGCCAGTAGCCTAAATCTAAACACAGATACGCAGTATTTT. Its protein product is CASSLNLNTDTQYF.